This TCR beta chain stems from a study of early T cells in non-severe SARS-CoV-2 infection. Turning to the study itself: Investigators sequenced bulk RNA drawn from unsorted whole blood, and chains remained unpaired. Study-wide results and caveats: Matches to VDJdb favored anti-spike CD8 responses and missed private and CD4 specificities.

Remarks on this clonotype: The antigen is undetermined.

Attachment of unique molecular identifiers to individual cDNA molecules was performed. Each CDR3 protein is one row after TCRdb ran MiXCR on the 5' RACE reads. The sample has approximately 70,000 distinct CDR3 sequences; about 9% are singletons. Trimming shortened V by 4 bases and J by 2 bases, and 9 bases separated the two germline ends. The germline V gene has CDR1 SQVTM and CDR2 ANQGSEA. The length of the CDR3 is 12 residues. The chain couples TRBV29-1 to TRBJ2-7; possibly TRBD1 or TRBD2 for D (5 bases each). The source was whole blood, collected at baseline. The origin of this receptor is an adult who was a healthcare worker with PCR-confirmed SARS-CoV-2 infection or an uninfected control (not recorded which). CDR3 in DNA: TGCAGCGTTGCTCCGGGGCCCTACGAGCAGTACTTC. Encoded protein: CSVAPGPYEQYF.